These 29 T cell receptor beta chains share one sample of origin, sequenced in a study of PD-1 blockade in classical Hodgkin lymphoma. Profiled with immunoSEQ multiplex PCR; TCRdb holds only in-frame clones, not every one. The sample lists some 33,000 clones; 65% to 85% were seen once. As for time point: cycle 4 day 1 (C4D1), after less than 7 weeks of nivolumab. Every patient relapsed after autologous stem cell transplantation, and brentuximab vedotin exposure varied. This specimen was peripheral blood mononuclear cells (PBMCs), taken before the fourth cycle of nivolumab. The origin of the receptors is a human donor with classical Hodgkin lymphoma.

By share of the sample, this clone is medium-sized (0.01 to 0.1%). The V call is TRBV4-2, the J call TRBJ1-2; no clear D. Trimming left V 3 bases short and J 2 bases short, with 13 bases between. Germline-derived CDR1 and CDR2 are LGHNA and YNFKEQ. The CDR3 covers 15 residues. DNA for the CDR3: TGTGCCAGCAGCCAGTCGGCCCGGGCCAACTATGGCTACACCTTC. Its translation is CASSQSARANYGYTF.

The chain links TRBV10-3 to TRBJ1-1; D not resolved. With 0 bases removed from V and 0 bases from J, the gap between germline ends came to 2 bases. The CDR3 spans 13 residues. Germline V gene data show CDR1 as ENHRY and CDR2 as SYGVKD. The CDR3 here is CAISESVNTEAFF. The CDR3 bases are TGTGCCATCAGTGAGTCCGTGAACACTGAAGCTTTCTTT.

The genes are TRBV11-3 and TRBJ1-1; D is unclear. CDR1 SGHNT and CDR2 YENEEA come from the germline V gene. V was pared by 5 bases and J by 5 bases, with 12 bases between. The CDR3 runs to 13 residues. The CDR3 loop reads CASSGHPFTEAFF. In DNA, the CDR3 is TGTGCCAGCAGCGGCCACCCGTTTACTGAAGCTTTCTTT.

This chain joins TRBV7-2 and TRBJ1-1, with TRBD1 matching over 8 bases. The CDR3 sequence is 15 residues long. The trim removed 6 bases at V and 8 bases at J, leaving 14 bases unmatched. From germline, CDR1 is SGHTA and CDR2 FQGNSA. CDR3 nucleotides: TGTGCCAGCAGGTACTCGGACAGGGAACTTCCAGAAGCTTTCTTT. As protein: CASRYSDRELPEAFF.

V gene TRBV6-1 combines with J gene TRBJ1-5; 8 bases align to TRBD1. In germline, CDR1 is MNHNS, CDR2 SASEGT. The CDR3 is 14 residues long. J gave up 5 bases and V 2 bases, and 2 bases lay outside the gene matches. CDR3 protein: CASSEQGAHQPQHF. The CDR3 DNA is TGTGCCAGCAGTGAACAGGGGGCCCATCAGCCCCAGCATTTT.

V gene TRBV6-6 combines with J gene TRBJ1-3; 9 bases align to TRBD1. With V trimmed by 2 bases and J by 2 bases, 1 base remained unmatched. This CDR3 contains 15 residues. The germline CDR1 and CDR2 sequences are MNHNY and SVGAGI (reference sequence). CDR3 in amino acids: CASSYGDRAGNTIYF. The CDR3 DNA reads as TGTGCCAGCAGTTACGGGGACAGGGCTGGAAACACCATATATTTT.

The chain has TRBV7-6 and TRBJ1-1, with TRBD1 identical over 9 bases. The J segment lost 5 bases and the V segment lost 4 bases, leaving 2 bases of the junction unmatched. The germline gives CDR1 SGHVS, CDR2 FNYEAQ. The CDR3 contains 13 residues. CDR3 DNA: TGTGCCAGCAGCTCCGACAGGGGGACTGAAGCTTTCTTT. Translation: CASSSDRGTEAFF.

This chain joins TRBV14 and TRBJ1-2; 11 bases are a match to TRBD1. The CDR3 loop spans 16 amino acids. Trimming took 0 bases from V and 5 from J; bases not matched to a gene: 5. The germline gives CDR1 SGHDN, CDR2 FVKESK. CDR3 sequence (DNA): TGTGCCAGCAGCCAAGACCCGGGACAGGGGGGGTATGGCTACACCTTC. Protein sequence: CASSQDPGQGGYGYTF.

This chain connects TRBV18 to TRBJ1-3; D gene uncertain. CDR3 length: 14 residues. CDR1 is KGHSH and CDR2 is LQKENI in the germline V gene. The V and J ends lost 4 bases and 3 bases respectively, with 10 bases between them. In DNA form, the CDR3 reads TGTGCCAGCTCACAAGGCTCGGGTGGAAACACCATATATTTT. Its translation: CASSQGSGGNTIYF.

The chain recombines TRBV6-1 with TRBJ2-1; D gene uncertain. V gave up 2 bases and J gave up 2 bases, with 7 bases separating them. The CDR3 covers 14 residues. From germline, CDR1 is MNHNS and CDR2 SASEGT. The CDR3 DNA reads TGTGCCAGCAGTGAAATCTGGGCCTACAATGAGCAGTTCTTC. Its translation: CASSEIWAYNEQFF.

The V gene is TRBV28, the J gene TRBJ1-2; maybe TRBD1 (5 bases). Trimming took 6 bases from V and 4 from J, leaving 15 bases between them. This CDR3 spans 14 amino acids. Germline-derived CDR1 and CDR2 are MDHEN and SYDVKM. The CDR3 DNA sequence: TGTGCCAGCAGCCTGGGGCGGGTCTTCTATGGCTACACCTTC. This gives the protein CASSLGRVFYGYTF.

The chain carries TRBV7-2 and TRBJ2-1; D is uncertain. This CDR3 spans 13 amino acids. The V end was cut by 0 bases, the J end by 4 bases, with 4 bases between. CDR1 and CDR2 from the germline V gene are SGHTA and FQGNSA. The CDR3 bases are TGTGCCAGCAGCTTAGCCCCTTACAATGAGCAGTTCTTC. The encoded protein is CASSLAPYNEQFF.

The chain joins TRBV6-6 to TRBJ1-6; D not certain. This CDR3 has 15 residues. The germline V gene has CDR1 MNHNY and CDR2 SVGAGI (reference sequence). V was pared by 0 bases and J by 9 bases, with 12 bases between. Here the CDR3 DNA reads TGTGCCAGCAGTTACTCGAATTGGGAAACTTCACCCCTCCACTTT. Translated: CASSYSNWETSPLHF.

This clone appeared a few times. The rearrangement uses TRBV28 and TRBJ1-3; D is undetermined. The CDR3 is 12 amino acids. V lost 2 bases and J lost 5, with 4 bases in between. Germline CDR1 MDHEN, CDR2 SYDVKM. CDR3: CASSLGRNTIYF. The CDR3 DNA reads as TGTGCCAGCAGTTTAGGGAGAAACACCATATATTTT. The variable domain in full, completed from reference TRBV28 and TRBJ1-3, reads DVKVTQSSRYLVKRTGEKVFLECVQDMDHENMFWYRQDPGLGLRLIYFSYDVKMKEKGDIPEGYSVSREKKERFSLILESASTNQTSMYLCASSLGRNTIYFGEGSWLTVV.

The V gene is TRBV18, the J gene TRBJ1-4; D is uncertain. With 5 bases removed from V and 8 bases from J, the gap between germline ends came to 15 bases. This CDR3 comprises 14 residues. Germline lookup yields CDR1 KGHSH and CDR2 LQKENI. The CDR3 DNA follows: TGTGCCAGCTCATCCGTTGGAGGAGGAGAAAAACTGTTTTTT. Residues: CASSSVGGGEKLFF.

In DNA, the CDR3 is TGTGCCAGCAGTTTAGGCTTTAGTGATTATAGCAATCAGCCCCAGCATTTT. Translating gives CASSLGFSDYSNQPQHF. The rearrangement links TRBV28 to TRBJ1-5, with D unresolved. There are 17 residues in the CDR3. Germline V CDR1 and CDR2: MDHEN, SYDVKM. The V gene lost 2 bases and the J gene lost 0 bases, with 14 bases spanning the gap.

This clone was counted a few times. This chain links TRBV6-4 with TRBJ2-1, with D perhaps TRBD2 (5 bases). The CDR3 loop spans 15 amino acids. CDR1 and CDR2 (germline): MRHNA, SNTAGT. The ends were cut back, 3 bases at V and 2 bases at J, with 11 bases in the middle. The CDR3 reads CASSEKRLPYNEQFF. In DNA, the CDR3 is TGTGCCAGCAGTGAGAAGCGGCTACCCTACAATGAGCAGTTCTTC.

The CDR3 is CASSFTFIFGDTQYF. The CDR3 DNA is TGTGCCAGCAGCTTCACCTTTATTTTCGGAGATACGCAGTATTTT. This chain joins TRBV11-3 and TRBJ2-3, with D unclear. The CDR3 contains 15 residues. Per the germline V gene, CDR1 is SGHNT and CDR2 is YENEEA. V was clipped by 3 bases and J by 5 bases, with 15 bases between them.

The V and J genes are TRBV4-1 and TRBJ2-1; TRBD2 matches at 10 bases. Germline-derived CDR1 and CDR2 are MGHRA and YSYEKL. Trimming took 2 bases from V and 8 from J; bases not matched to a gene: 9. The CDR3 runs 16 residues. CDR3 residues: CASSQTLRLAGDEQFF. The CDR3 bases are TGCGCCAGCAGCCAAACACTTCGGCTAGCGGGAGATGAGCAGTTCTTC.

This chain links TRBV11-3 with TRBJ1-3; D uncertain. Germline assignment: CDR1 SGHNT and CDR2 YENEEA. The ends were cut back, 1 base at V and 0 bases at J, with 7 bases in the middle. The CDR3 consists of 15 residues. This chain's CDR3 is CASSLALHSGNTIYF. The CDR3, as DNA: TGTGCCAGCAGCTTAGCACTACACTCTGGAAACACCATATATTTT.

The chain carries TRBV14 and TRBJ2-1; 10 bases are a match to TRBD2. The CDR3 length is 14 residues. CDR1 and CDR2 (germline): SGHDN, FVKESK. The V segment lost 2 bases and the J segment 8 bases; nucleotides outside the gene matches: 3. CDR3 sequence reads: CASSQLAGVDEQFF. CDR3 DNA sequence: TGTGCCAGCAGCCAACTAGCGGGAGTCGATGAGCAGTTCTTC.

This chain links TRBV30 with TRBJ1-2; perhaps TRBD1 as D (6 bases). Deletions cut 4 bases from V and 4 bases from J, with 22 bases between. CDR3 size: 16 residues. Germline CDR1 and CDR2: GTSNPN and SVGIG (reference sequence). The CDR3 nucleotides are TGTGCCTGGACTATTACAGGGATTATTGCCCCCTATGGCTACACCTTC. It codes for CAWTITGIIAPYGYTF.

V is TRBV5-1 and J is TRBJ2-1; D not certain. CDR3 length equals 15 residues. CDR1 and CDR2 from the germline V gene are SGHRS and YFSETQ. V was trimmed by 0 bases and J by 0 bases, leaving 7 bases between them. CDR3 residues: CASSLDAGSYNEQFF. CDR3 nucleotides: TGCGCCAGCAGCTTGGATGCAGGCTCCTACAATGAGCAGTTCTTC.

The CDR3 is CASRGSGTKEYNEQFF. The CDR3 coding sequence is TGTGCCAGCAGGGGGTCCGGGACAAAAGAATACAATGAGCAGTTCTTC. The V call is TRBV28, the J call TRBJ2-1, with a tentative D call TRBD1 (6 bases). The germline V gene encodes CDR1 MDHEN and CDR2 SYDVKM. Trimming stripped 6 bases from V and 4 bases from J, with 19 bases between. There are 16 residues in the CDR3.

This CDR3 reads CASSSTSGVSNEQFF. As DNA, the CDR3 is TGTGCCAGCAGCTCGACTAGCGGAGTGTCCAATGAGCAGTTCTTC. V gene TRBV7-8 combines with J gene TRBJ2-1, with 9 bases fitting TRBD2. The CDR3 length is 15 residues. CDR1 and CDR2 from the germline V gene are SGHVS and FQNEAQ. Germline trimming cut 4 bases from V and 6 bases from J; bases unmatched to any gene: 7.

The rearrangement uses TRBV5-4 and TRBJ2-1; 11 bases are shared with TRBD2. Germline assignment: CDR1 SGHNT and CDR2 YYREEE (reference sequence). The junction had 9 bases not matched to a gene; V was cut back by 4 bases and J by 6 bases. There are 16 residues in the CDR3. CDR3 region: CASSPGGLAAPNEQFF. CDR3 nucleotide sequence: TGTGCCAGCAGCCCCGGGGGACTAGCGGCACCCAATGAGCAGTTCTTC. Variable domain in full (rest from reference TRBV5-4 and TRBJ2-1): ETGVTQSPTHLIKTRGQQVTLRCSSQSGHNTVSWYQQALGQGPQFIFQYYREEENGRGNFPPRFSGLQFPNYSSELNVNALELDDSALYLCASSPGGLAAPNEQFFGPGTRLTVL.

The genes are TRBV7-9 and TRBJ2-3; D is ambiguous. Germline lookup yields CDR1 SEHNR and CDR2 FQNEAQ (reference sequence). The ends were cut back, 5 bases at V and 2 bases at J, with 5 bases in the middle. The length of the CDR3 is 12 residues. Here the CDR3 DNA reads TGTGCCAGCAGCCCCCCCACAGATACGCAGTATTTT. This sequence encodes CASSPPTDTQYF.

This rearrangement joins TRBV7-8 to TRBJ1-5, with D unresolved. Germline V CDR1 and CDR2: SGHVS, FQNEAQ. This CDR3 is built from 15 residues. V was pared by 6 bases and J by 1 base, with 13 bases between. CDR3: CASRPGLGSNQPQHF. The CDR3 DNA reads TGTGCCAGCAGGCCGGGGTTGGGGAGCAATCAGCCCCAGCATTTT.

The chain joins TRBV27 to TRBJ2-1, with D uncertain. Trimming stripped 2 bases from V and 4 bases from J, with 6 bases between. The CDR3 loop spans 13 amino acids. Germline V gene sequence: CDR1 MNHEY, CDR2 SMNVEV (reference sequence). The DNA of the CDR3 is TGTGCCAGCAGTTTAGACCGATACAATGAGCAGTTCTTC. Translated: CASSLDRYNEQFF.